Below are 29 T cell receptor beta chains sequenced from a single sample in a study of siplizumab effects on memory and regulatory T cells. TCRdb keeps only in-frame clones here, not all; method: immunoSEQ multiplex PCR. The profile shows around 100,000 clones, 94% of them singletons. The source material was non-Treg CD4+ T cells sorted from blood. Source of these receptors: a human donor in good health.

The chain carries TRBV6-5 and TRBJ2-1; D call uncertain. V lost 7 bases to trimming and J lost 10 bases, with 11 bases between them. The CDR3 totals 11 residues. Germline values: CDR1 MNHEY, CDR2 SVGAGI. The CDR3 bases are TGTGCCAGCACGTCGCGGCAAGAGCAGTTCTTC. This codes for CASTSRQEQFF.

The chain recombines TRBV7-2 with TRBJ2-2; no clear D. This CDR3 has 13 residues. The germline CDR1 and CDR2 sequences are SGHTA and FQGNSA. Trimming left V 4 bases short and J 4 bases short, with 7 bases between. The CDR3 DNA sequence: TGTGCCAGCAGCTGGGGATTCACCGGGGAGCTGTTTTTT. It specifies CASSWGFTGELFF.

DNA of the CDR3: TGTGCCAGCAGTGATTACCCTTTTTCGGATGAGCAGTTCTTC. As protein: CASSDYPFSDEQFF. This sequence joins TRBV2 and TRBJ2-1; D uncertain. V lost 3 bases and J lost 8, with 14 bases in between. Germline lookup yields CDR1 SNHLY and CDR2 FYNNEI. The length of the CDR3 is 14 residues. The entire variable domain, with the rest obtained from reference TRBV2 and TRBJ2-1, is as follows: EPEVTQTPSHQVTQMGQEVILRCVPISNHLYFYWYRQILGQKVEFLVSFYNNEISEKSEIFDDQFSVERPDGSNFTLKIRSTKLEDSAMYFCASSDYPFSDEQFFGPGTRLTVL.

J is TRBJ2-5 and V is TRBV6-6, with D hard to call. Germline CDR1 MNHNY, CDR2 SVGAGI (reference sequence). V shed 1 base and J shed 5 bases, with 8 bases lying between them. The CDR3 has 13 residues. The CDR3 is CASSYWQQETQYF. As DNA, the CDR3 is TGTGCCAGCAGTTACTGGCAGCAGGAGACCCAGTACTTC.

V is TRBV2 and J is TRBJ2-7, with 9 positions matching TRBD2. In germline, CDR1 is SNHLY, CDR2 FYNNEI. This CDR3 spans 17 amino acids. With 1 base clipped from V and 7 bases from J, the junction kept 14 bases outside the gene matches. CDR3 amino acids: CASSEGPLASGMGEQYF. CDR3 nucleotide sequence: TGTGCCAGCAGTGAAGGGCCGCTGGCTAGCGGGATGGGGGAGCAGTACTTC.

The genes are TRBV6-1 and TRBJ2-3, with 9 bases identical to TRBD1. Germline V gives CDR1 MNHNS, CDR2 SASEGT. The CDR3 is made up of 15 amino acids. The ends lost 4 bases at V and 6 bases at J; junction bases unmatched: 8. The CDR3 region has the DNA TGTGCCAGCAGTGGCGCCGGACAGGGGAGGGATACGCAGTATTTT. The encoded protein is CASSGAGQGRDTQYF.

The gene calls are TRBV7-3 and TRBJ1-6; 7 bases map to TRBD1. Trimming at V came to 3 bases and at J to 10 bases, leaving 6 bases not matched to a gene. Germline V gene data show CDR1 as SGHTA and CDR2 as FQGTGA. This CDR3 region has 14 residues. Here the CDR3 reads CASSFQGGGSPLHF. CDR3 nucleotides: TGTGCCAGCAGCTTCCAGGGGGGAGGATCACCCCTCCACTTT.

This chain uses TRBV14 with TRBJ2-7, with 8 nucleotides matching TRBD2. The ends lost 1 base at V and 5 bases at J; junction bases unmatched: 10. Germline-derived CDR1 and CDR2 are SGHDN and FVKESK. This CDR3 is 16 amino acids long. CDR3 DNA sequence: TGTGCCAGCAGCCAAGTCCATAGCGGGACCCGGGACGAGCAGTACTTC. It yields the protein CASSQVHSGTRDEQYF. The variable domain in full, completed from reference TRBV14 and TRBJ2-7, reads EAGVTQFPSHSVIEKGQTVTLRCDPISGHDNLYWYRRVMGKEIKFLLHFVKESKQDESGMPNNRFLAERTGGTYSTLKVQPAELEDSGVYFCASSQVHSGTRDEQYFGPGTRLTVT.

The gene calls are TRBV6-1 and TRBJ2-3; 8 positions match TRBD1. CDR1 and CDR2 (germline): MNHNS, SASEGT. V shed 2 bases and J 2 bases; nucleotides not matched to a gene: 3. CDR3 length: 15 residues. CDR3 residues: CASSELGQVTDTQYF. CDR3 DNA sequence: TGTGCCAGCAGTGAACTGGGACAGGTCACAGATACGCAGTATTTT.

The chain carries TRBV5-1 and TRBJ2-6; D might be TRBD1 (6 bases). V lost 0 bases to trimming and J lost 2 bases, with 12 bases between them. The CDR3 consists of 17 residues. Per germline, CDR1 SGHRS and CDR2 YFSETQ. CDR3 coding DNA: TGCGCCAGCAGCTTGGGCGCCACAGGGCCTGGGGCCAACGTCCTGACTTTC. Residues: CASSLGATGPGANVLTF. Based on the CDR3 plus reference TRBV5-1 and TRBJ2-6, the full variable domain is KAGVTQTPRYLIKTRGQQVTLSCSPISGHRSVSWYQQTPGQGLQFLFEYFSETQRNKGNFPGRFSGRQFSNSRSEMNVSTLELGDSALYLCASSLGATGPGANVLTFGAGSRLTVL.

The chain has TRBV29-1 and TRBJ2-1; no clear D gene. Trimming took off 4 bases at V and 10 bases at J, with 8 bases between the two ends. CDR1 is SQVTM and CDR2 is ANQGSEA in the germline V gene. CDR3 length equals 10 residues. The CDR3 DNA sequence: TGCAGCGTTGGGCAGTCCGAGCAGTTCTTC. This gives the protein CSVGQSEQFF.

This clone was detected only once. The CDR3 nucleotides read TGTGCCAGCCGACGTGGGACAGGTTGGACCGGGGAGCTGTTTTTT. It is translated as CASRRGTGWTGELFF. This rearrangement joins TRBV2 to TRBJ2-2, with 8 positions matching TRBD1. The CDR3 consists of 15 residues. V shed 8 bases, J shed 5 bases, and the junction held 10 bases outside the gene matches. Germline CDR1 reads SNHLY; CDR2 reads FYNNEI.

The gene calls are TRBV18 and TRBJ1-1; 9 bases are a match to TRBD1. The CDR3 is made up of 14 amino acids. Per the germline V gene, CDR1 is KGHSH and CDR2 is LQKENI. Losses at the gene ends were 5 bases for V and 1 base for J; bases not matched to a gene: 2. The CDR3 loop is CASSTGQGNTEAFF. The CDR3 region has the DNA TGTGCCAGCTCAACGGGACAGGGGAACACTGAAGCTTTCTTT.

This chain uses TRBV25-1 with TRBJ2-7; 7 bases are shared with TRBD2. The CDR3 loop spans 16 amino acids. The V segment lost 3 bases and the J segment 5 bases; nucleotides outside the gene matches: 13. Germline CDR1 reads MGHDK; CDR2 reads SYGVNS. The CDR3 sequence is CASSDLAGGRLDEQYF. CDR3 sequence (DNA): TGTGCCAGCAGTGACTTAGCCGGCGGGAGACTCGACGAGCAGTACTTC.

The chain couples TRBV7-8 to TRBJ1-4; D gene uncertain. Trimming shortened V by 5 bases and J by 8 bases, and 18 bases separated the two germline ends. CDR1 SGHVS and CDR2 FQNEAQ come from the germline V gene. The CDR3 has 15 amino acids. The DNA of the CDR3 is TGTGCCAGCAGCGCCCGGGAGGCGCTGGGGGAAAAACTGTTTTTT. It codes for CASSAREALGEKLFF.

The chain employs TRBV2 and TRBJ1-4; a weak D match, TRBD1 (6 bases). The V end was cut by 5 bases, the J end by 12 bases, with 19 bases between. This CDR3 has 14 amino acids. Per the germline V gene, CDR1 is SNHLY and CDR2 is FYNNEI. This CDR3 is CASSYSGAGVELFF. The CDR3 DNA reads as TGTGCCAGCAGTTATTCAGGGGCCGGGGTGGAACTGTTTTTT.

The J gene is TRBJ2-3, the V gene TRBV4-1, with TRBD1 matching over 8 bases. The CDR3 consists of 15 residues. CDR1 and CDR2 (germline): MGHRA, YSYEKL. Germline trimming cut 0 bases from V and 5 bases from J; bases unmatched to any gene: 4. The CDR3 region has the DNA TGCGCCAGCAGCCAAGAGGGCAGGGGGCAAGATACGCAGTATTTT. Its protein is CASSQEGRGQDTQYF.

The chain couples TRBV7-9 to TRBJ2-5; 8 bases map to TRBD2. Germline V lookup: CDR1 SEHNR, CDR2 FQNEAQ (reference sequence). The junction had 7 bases not matched to a gene; V was cut back by 5 bases and J by 2 bases. The length of the CDR3 is 15 residues. As DNA, the CDR3 is TGTGCCAGCAGCCCCGGGGGCGGGAGGCAAGAGACCCAGTACTTC. Residues: CASSPGGGRQETQYF.

The chain employs TRBV11-2 and TRBJ1-4; D not certain. Trimming removed 4 bases at V and 7 bases at J, with 22 bases between. The CDR3 is 17 residues long. Germline CDR1 reads SGHAT; CDR2 reads FQNNGV. CDR3 protein: CASSSYGPDVTGEKLFF. Here the CDR3 DNA reads TGTGCCAGCAGCTCCTACGGTCCGGACGTGACGGGTGAAAAACTGTTTTTT.

The V call is TRBV15, the J call TRBJ1-3, with D tentatively TRBD1 (5 bases). The CDR3 loop spans 16 amino acids. Trimming cost V 2 bases and J 2 bases, with 13 bases left between them. In germline, CDR1 is LNHNV, CDR2 YYDKDF (reference sequence). CDR3 sequence (DNA): TGTGCCACCAGCAGACCAAGTCGAGGGGCTGGAAACACCATATATTTT. This codes for CATSRPSRGAGNTIYF.

The chain uses TRBV5-4 and TRBJ2-7; tentatively, D is TRBD2 (6 bases). The germline V gene encodes CDR1 SGHNT and CDR2 YYREEE (reference sequence). V was pared by 4 bases and J by 0 bases, with 11 bases between. This CDR3 has 14 amino acids. The CDR3 here is CASSETGSSYEQYF. The CDR3 bases are TGTGCCAGCAGCGAAACCGGGAGCTCCTACGAGCAGTACTTC.

DNA for the CDR3: TGTGCCAGCAGTTCGCCTTCTGAAGCTTTCTTT. It is translated as CASSSPSEAFF. The chain has TRBV2 and TRBJ1-1; D gene uncertain. CDR1 and CDR2 from the germline V gene are SNHLY and FYNNEI. Trimming cost V 5 bases and J 6 bases, with 7 bases left between them. The CDR3 totals 11 residues.

The V call is TRBV19, the J call TRBJ1-1; a weak D match, TRBD1 (5 bases). The length of the CDR3 is 15 residues. Per germline, CDR1 LNHDA and CDR2 SQIVND (reference sequence). V dropped 6 bases and J dropped 0 bases, with 14 bases sitting between them. CDR3 protein: CASSRTNRMNTEAFF. Here the CDR3 DNA reads TGTGCCAGTAGCAGGACGAACAGGATGAACACTGAAGCTTTCTTT.

This clone was counted once. This chain connects TRBV6-5 to TRBJ1-1, with D maybe TRBD1 (6 bases). Trimming pared 6 bases from V and 5 bases from J, leaving 16 bases between. CDR1 MNHEY and CDR2 SVGAGI come from the germline V gene. The CDR3 covers 14 residues. CDR3 region: CASSRQEGGTEAFF. The CDR3 DNA reads as TGTGCCAGCAGCCGCCAGGAGGGGGGTACTGAAGCTTTCTTT.

The chain is built from TRBV7-6 and TRBJ1-5; D not resolved. Germline CDR1 reads SGHVS; CDR2 reads FNYEAQ. The CDR3 is made up of 16 amino acids. The germline V and J ends were trimmed by 1 base and 4 bases, with 14 bases remaining between them. The CDR3, as DNA: TGTGCCAGCAGCTTAGGCCCCGCGGACTCGAATCAGCCCCAGCATTTT. This encodes CASSLGPADSNQPQHF.

The chain uses TRBV5-4 and TRBJ2-1, with D tentatively TRBD2 (5 bases). V lost 3 bases and J 7 bases, leaving 14 bases between the germline ends. Per germline, CDR1 SGHNT and CDR2 YYREEE (reference sequence). The CDR3 covers 14 residues. CDR3 amino acids: CASSSRWRGNEQFF. DNA of the CDR3: TGTGCCAGCAGCTCCAGGTGGAGAGGGAATGAGCAGTTCTTC.

The chain recombines TRBV15 with TRBJ1-4; maybe TRBD1 (6 bases). V was pared by 5 bases and J by 4 bases, with 17 bases between. The CDR3 is 16 amino acids. Germline V CDR1 and CDR2: LNHNV, YYDKDF (reference sequence). CDR3 amino acids: CATSPPPGHNNEKLFF. For the CDR3, the DNA is TGTGCCACCAGCCCTCCACCGGGACATAATAATGAAAAACTGTTTTTT.

Written as DNA, the CDR3 is TGTGCCAGCCGTAAAGCAGGGGGCACTGAAGCTTTCTTT. Amino acid sequence: CASRKAGGTEAFF. This rearrangement joins TRBV5-4 to TRBJ1-1; 7 nucleotides agree with TRBD1. The V segment lost 7 bases and the J segment 4 bases; nucleotides outside the gene matches: 7. CDR1 SGHNT and CDR2 YYREEE come from the germline V gene (reference sequence). The CDR3 contains 13 residues.

The chain uses TRBV18 and TRBJ1-6; D is unclear. V was trimmed by 3 bases and J by 7 bases, leaving 10 bases between them. This CDR3 has 14 residues. Germline V gene lookup returns CDR1 KGHSH and CDR2 LQKENI. The CDR3 nucleotides are TGTGCCAGCTCACCCCTACTCGAAAATTCACCCCTCCACTTT. This gives the protein CASSPLLENSPLHF.